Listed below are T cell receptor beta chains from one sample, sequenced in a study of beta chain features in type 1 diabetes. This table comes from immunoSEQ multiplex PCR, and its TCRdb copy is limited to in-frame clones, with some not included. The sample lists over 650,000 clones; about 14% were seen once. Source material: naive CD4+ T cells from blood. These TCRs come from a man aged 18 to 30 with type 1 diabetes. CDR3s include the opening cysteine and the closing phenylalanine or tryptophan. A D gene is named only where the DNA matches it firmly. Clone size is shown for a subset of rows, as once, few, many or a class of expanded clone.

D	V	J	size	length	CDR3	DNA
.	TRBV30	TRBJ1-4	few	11	CAWNKAEKLFF	TGTGCCTGGAATAAAGCAGAAAAACTGTTTTTT
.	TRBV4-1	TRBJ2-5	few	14	CASSQVGRWETQYF	TGCGCCAGCAGCCAAGTAGGAAGGTGGGAGACCCAGTACTTC
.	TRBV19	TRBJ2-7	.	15	CASSDRLRIKYEQYF	TGTGCCAGTAGTGACAGACTAAGGATCAAATACGAGCAGTACTTC
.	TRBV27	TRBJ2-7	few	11	CATSLAYEQYF	TGTGCCACCAGTTTAGCGTACGAGCAGTACTTC
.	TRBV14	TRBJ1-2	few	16	CASSQDPGRINYGYTF	TGTGCCAGCAGCCAGGACCCGGGACGTATTAACTATGGCTACACCTTC
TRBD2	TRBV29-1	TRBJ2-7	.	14	CSVYAGGGTYEQYF	TGCAGCGTGTACGCTGGGGGGGGTACCTACGAGCAGTACTTC
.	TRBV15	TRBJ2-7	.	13	CATSRSYPYEQYF	TGTGCCACCAGCAGAAGTTATCCCTACGAGCAGTACTTC
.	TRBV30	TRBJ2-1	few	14	CAWTPQLSGNEQFF	TGTGCCTGGACCCCCCAGCTTTCGGGCAATGAGCAGTTCTTC
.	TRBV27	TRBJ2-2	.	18	CASSLIGATEKTTGELFF	TGTGCCAGCAGTTTAATTGGTGCGACGGAGAAAACCACCGGGGAGCTGTTTTTT
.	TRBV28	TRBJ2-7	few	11	CAITADYEQYF	TGTGCCATTACCGCCGACTACGAGCAGTACTTC
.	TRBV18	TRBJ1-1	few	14	CASSPTTGRAEAFF	TGTGCCAGCTCACCTACCACTGGACGGGCTGAAGCTTTCTTT
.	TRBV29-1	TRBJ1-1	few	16	CSVESRRGGKNTEAFF	TGCAGCGTTGAATCACGGCGAGGGGGGAAGAACACTGAAGCTTTCTTT
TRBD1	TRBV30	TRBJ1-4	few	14	CVLLTGEPNEKLFF	TGTGTCCTCCTCACAGGGGAACCTAATGAAAAACTGTTTTTT
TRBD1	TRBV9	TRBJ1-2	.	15	CASRPSQGGADGYTF	TGTGCCAGCAGGCCTAGTCAGGGGGGCGCGGATGGCTACACCTTC
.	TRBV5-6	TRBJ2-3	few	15	CASSSPGDNTDTQYF	TGTGCCAGCAGCTCCCCAGGTGACAACACAGATACGCAGTATTTT
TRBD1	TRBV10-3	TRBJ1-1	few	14	CAISGQGALTEAFF	TGTGCCATCAGTGGGCAGGGGGCGCTTACTGAAGCTTTCTTT
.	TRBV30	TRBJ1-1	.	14	CAWSRGQGNTEAFF	TGTGCCTGGAGTCGCGGCCAGGGGAACACTGAAGCTTTCTTT
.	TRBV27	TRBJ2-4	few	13	CASRGTAKNIQYF	TGTGCCAGCAGAGGGACAGCCAAAAACATTCAGTACTTC
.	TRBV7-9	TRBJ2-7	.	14	CASSWGLHTYEQYF	TGTGCCAGCAGCTGGGGACTTCATACCTACGAGCAGTACTTC
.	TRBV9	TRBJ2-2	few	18	CASSPASRGLQNTGELFF	TGTGCCAGCAGCCCTGCGAGTCGGGGCTTGCAGAACACCGGGGAGCTGTTTTTT
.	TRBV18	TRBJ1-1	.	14	CASSPPPANTEAFF	TGTGCCAGCTCACCACCGCCAGCGAACACTGAAGCTTTCTTT
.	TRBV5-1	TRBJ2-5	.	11	CASRQQETQYF	TGCGCCAGCAGACAACAAGAGACCCAGTACTTC
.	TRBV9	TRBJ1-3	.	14	CASSALNSGNTIYF	TGTGCCAGCAGCGCCCTTAATTCTGGAAACACCATATATTTT
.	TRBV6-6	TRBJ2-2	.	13	CASSREFSGELFF	TGTGCCAGCAGCAGGGAATTTTCCGGGGAGCTGTTTTTT
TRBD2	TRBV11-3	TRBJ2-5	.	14	CASSPGLAPETQYF	TGTGCCAGCAGCCCCGGACTAGCCCCAGAGACCCAGTACTTC
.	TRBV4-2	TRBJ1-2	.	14	CASSQPQSNYGYTF	TGTGCCAGCAGCCAGCCGCAGTCTAACTATGGCTACACCTTC
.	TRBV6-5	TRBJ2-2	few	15	CASSAGLGGTGELFF	TGTGCCAGCAGTGCTGGGCTAGGGGGCACCGGGGAGCTGTTTTTT
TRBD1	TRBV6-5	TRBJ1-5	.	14	CASSYSGQSLPQHF	TGTGCCAGCAGTTACTCGGGACAGAGCCTGCCCCAGCATTTT
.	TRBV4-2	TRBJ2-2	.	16	CASSQEPAGNTGELFF	TGTGCCAGCAGCCAAGAGCCAGCGGGGAACACCGGGGAGCTGTTTTTT
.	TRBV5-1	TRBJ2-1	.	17	CASSRILPGSSYNEQFF	TGCGCCAGCAGCCGCATATTGCCGGGTAGCTCCTACAATGAGCAGTTCTTC
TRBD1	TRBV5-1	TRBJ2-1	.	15	CASSFTGDSYNEQFF	TGCGCCAGCAGCTTCACAGGGGACTCCTACAATGAGCAGTTCTTC
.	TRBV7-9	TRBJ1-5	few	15	CASSLGQDSNQPQHF	TGTGCCAGCAGCTTAGGACAGGACAGCAATCAGCCCCAGCATTTT
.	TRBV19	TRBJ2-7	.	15	CASRPEAGSSYEQYF	TGTGCCAGTAGGCCGGAGGCGGGAAGCTCCTACGAGCAGTACTTC
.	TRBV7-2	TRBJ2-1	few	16	CASSLASWGRGDEQFF	TGTGCCAGCAGCTTGGCCAGTTGGGGGCGAGGGGATGAGCAGTTCTTC
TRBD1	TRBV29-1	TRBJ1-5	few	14	CSVRDRGGDQPQHF	TGCAGCGTTAGGGACAGGGGGGGTGATCAGCCCCAGCATTTT
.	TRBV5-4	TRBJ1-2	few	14	CASSAGAGDYGYTF	TGTGCCAGCAGCGCGGGCGCAGGGGACTATGGCTACACCTTC
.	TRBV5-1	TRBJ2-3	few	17	CASSLVGAAGSTDTQYF	TGCGCCAGCAGCTTGGTGGGTGCGGCAGGGTCCACAGATACGCAGTATTTT
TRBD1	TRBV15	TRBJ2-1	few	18	CATSRVTGGFFSYNEQFF	TGTGCCACCAGCAGAGTAACAGGGGGATTCTTCTCCTACAATGAGCAGTTCTTC
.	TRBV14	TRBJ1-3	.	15	CASSRLQGSGNTIYF	TGTGCCAGCAGCCGACTGCAGGGATCTGGAAACACCATATATTTT
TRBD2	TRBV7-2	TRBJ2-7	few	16	CASSRDASGRAYEQYF	TGTGCCAGCAGTCGGGACGCTAGCGGGAGGGCCTACGAGCAGTACTTC
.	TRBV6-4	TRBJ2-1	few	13	CASGKGILNEQFF	TGTGCCAGCGGGAAGGGGATTTTAAATGAGCAGTTCTTC
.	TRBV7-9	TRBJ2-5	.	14	CASSDGPDQETQYF	TGTGCCAGCAGCGATGGGCCAGACCAAGAGACCCAGTACTTC
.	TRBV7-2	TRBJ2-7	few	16	CASSRTRSLAGYEQYF	TGTGCCAGCAGCCGCACCCGCTCCTTGGCAGGCTACGAGCAGTACTTC
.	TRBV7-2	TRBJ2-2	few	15	CASSSRSVNTGELFF	TGTGCCAGCAGCTCACGTTCGGTGAACACCGGGGAGCTGTTTTTT
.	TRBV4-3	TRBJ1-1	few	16	CASSQGSLYGDTEAFF	TGCGCCAGCAGCCAAGGTTCCCTCTACGGGGACACTGAAGCTTTCTTT
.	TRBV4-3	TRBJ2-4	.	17	CASSQVRESTAKNIQYF	TGCGCCAGCAGCCAAGTCAGGGAGTCCACAGCCAAAAACATTCAGTACTTC
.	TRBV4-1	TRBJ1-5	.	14	CASSQVGGGQPQHF	TGCGCCAGCAGCCAAGTGGGGGGTGGGCAGCCCCAGCATTTT
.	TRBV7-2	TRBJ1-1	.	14	CASSNPQPNTEAFF	TGTGCCAGCAGCAATCCTCAGCCGAACACTGAAGCTTTCTTT
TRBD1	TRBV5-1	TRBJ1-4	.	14	CASSDLTGAEKLFF	TGCGCCAGCAGCGACCTGACAGGGGCTGAAAAACTGTTTTTT
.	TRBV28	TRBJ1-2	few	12	CASSLRQYDYTF	TGTGCCAGCAGTTTGAGACAGTACGACTACACCTTC
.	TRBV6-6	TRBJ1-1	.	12	CASTVLRAEAFF	TGTGCCAGCACCGTACTAAGGGCTGAAGCTTTCTTT
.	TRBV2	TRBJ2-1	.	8	CTPNEQFF	TGTACCCCCAATGAGCAGTTCTTC
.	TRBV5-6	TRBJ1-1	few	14	CASSLGLRNTEAFF	TGTGCCAGCAGCCTGGGACTTCGGAACACTGAAGCTTTCTTT
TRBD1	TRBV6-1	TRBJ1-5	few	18	CASSEVLGDRESYQPQHF	TGTGCCAGCAGTGAAGTATTAGGGGACAGGGAATCATATCAGCCCCAGCATTTT
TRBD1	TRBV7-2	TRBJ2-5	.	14	CASSLWTGQETQYF	TGTGCCAGCAGCTTATGGACAGGCCAAGAGACCCAGTACTTC
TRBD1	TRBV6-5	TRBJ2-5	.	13	CASSRDRQETQYF	TGTGCCAGCAGTCGGGACAGGCAAGAGACCCAGTACTTC
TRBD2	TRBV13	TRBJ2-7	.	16	CASSPPGLALPYEQYF	TGTGCCAGCAGTCCTCCGGGACTAGCGTTACCCTACGAGCAGTACTTC
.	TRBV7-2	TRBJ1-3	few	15	CASSLGGGSGNTIYF	TGTGCCAGCAGCTTAGGGGGTGGCTCTGGAAACACCATATATTTT
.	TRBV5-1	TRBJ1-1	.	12	CASSFSTGEAFF	TGCGCCAGCAGCTTCTCGACCGGTGAAGCTTTCTTT